These 12 T cell receptor beta chains were sequenced from one sample in a study of T cells in localized non-small cell lung cancer. The protocol was immunoSEQ multiplex PCR, while the TCRdb copy is restricted to in-frame clones and leaves out a portion. The sample holds about 77,000 clones, more than 75% seen once. The material sequenced was peripheral blood, taken before any cancer treatment. Receptors were obtained from a woman aged 40-70 years with stage I squamous cell lung carcinoma.

The chain has TRBV7-8 and TRBJ1-1, with D uncertain. Trimming cost V 0 bases and J 11 bases, with 16 bases left between them. The V gene's germline CDR1 is SGHVS and CDR2 FQNEAQ. CDR3 length equals 14 residues. The CDR3 loop reads CASSLASQAKGAFF. Written as DNA, the CDR3 is TGTGCCAGCAGCTTAGCATCACAAGCCAAGGGCGCTTTCTTT.

The V and J genes are TRBV30 and TRBJ2-5, with D tentatively TRBD1 or TRBD2 (5 bases each). The DNA end is a closer match to TRBJ2-7, so the J assignment may be wrong. Germline CDR1 GTSNPN, CDR2 SVGIG (reference sequence). The CDR3 covers 13 residues. The CDR3 DNA reads TGTGCCTGGCAAAGGGGAGTATCTACCGAGCAGTACTTC. Translating gives CAWQRGVSTEQYF.

This chain links TRBV2 with TRBJ1-1, with D perhaps matching TRBD1 (6 bases). The CDR3 runs to 15 residues. The germline V gene encodes CDR1 SNHLY and CDR2 FYNNEI. The V gene lost 2 bases and the J gene lost 5 bases, with 15 bases spanning the gap. The DNA for the CDR3 is TGTGCCAGCAGTGAACGGCAGGGGCTAGTTACTGAAGCTTTCTTT. The encoded protein is CASSERQGLVTEAFF.

The chain is built from TRBV5-1 and TRBJ2-5; possible D gene TRBD1, 5 bases. This CDR3 region has 14 residues. V lost 0 bases and J 1 base, leaving 7 bases between the germline ends. Germline CDR1 SGHRS, CDR2 YFSETQ. The CDR3 coding sequence is TGCGCCAGCAGCTTGGTGGGGCCCCAAGAGACCCAGTACTTC. Amino acid sequence: CASSLVGPQETQYF.

Only one count was recorded for this clone. This chain joins TRBV4-2 and TRBJ1-6; no firm D call. Looked up from germline, CDR1 is LGHNA and CDR2 is YNFKEQ. V lost 4 bases and J 6 bases, leaving 16 bases between the germline ends. The CDR3 has 16 residues. The CDR3 sequence is CASSPHTEFFNSPLHF. As DNA, the CDR3 is TGTGCCAGCAGCCCCCACACAGAGTTCTTTAATTCACCCCTCCACTTT.

The V gene is TRBV19, the J gene TRBJ2-1, with 9 bases fitting TRBD2. Germline values: CDR1 LNHDA, CDR2 SQIVND (reference sequence). The ends lost 3 bases at V and 5 bases at J; junction bases unmatched: 20. The CDR3 length is 20 residues. The CDR3 DNA is TGTGCCAGTAGTATTACGGTTAGAGGAGTATGGCGGGGGGGGAACAATGAGCAGTTCTTC. Protein product: CASSITVRGVWRGGNNEQFF.

V is TRBV14 and J is TRBJ1-1; 7 nucleotides agree with TRBD1. The ends lost 4 bases at V and 2 bases at J; junction bases unmatched: 4. Per the germline V gene, CDR1 is SGHDN and CDR2 is FVKESK. There are 14 residues in the CDR3. CDR3 sequence reads: CASSPRDSNTEAFF. DNA for the CDR3: TGTGCCAGCAGCCCTCGGGACAGCAACACTGAAGCTTTCTTT.

The rearrangement uses TRBV7-9 and TRBJ1-5; D call uncertain. Germline assignment: CDR1 SEHNR and CDR2 FQNEAQ (reference sequence). The V and J ends lost 5 bases and 3 bases respectively, with 14 bases between them. The CDR3 has 15 residues. CDR3 nucleotides: TGTGCCAGCAGCCGAGGACCCGAGAACAATCAGCCCCAGCATTTT. It is translated as CASSRGPENNQPQHF.

This chain uses TRBV11-2 with TRBJ2-7; 8 positions agree with TRBD2. Trimming removed 2 bases from V and 6 bases from J; junction bases left unmatched: 3. The CDR3 is 13 residues long. Germline CDR1 and CDR2: SGHAT and FQNNGV. The CDR3 DNA is TGTGCCAGCAGCTTATTACGGGAGGGCGAGCAGTACTTC. It yields the protein CASSLLREGEQYF.

CDR3 sequence (DNA): TGTGCCAGCAGCTGGGGACAGGGGGACACTGAAGCTTTCTTT. Its translation is CASSWGQGDTEAFF. The chain is built from TRBV7-9 and TRBJ1-1, with 11 positions matching TRBD1. The CDR3 spans 14 residues. V lost 4 bases, J lost 3 bases, and 1 base stayed unmatched. The germline gives CDR1 SEHNR, CDR2 FQNEAQ (reference sequence).

The genes are TRBV7-3 and TRBJ2-3; D might be TRBD1 (5 bases). Trimming took off 5 bases at V and 0 bases at J, with 12 bases between the two ends. Germline V lookup: CDR1 SGHTA, CDR2 FQGTGA. The CDR3 is 15 amino acids. CDR3 loop: CASSRVGLSTDTQYF. In nucleotides, the CDR3 is TGTGCCAGCAGCCGGGTGGGGCTGAGCACAGATACGCAGTATTTT.

The rearrangement links TRBV5-4 to TRBJ2-2; 8 nucleotides agree with TRBD1. Losses at the gene ends were 7 bases for V and 4 bases for J; bases not matched to a gene: 9. The CDR3 length is 15 residues. CDR1 is SGHNT, CDR2 YYREEE, per germline (reference sequence). In DNA, the CDR3 is TGTGCCAGCTCATCAGGGGGCTCGGGCACCGGGGAGCTGTTTTTT. This sequence encodes CASSSGGSGTGELFF.